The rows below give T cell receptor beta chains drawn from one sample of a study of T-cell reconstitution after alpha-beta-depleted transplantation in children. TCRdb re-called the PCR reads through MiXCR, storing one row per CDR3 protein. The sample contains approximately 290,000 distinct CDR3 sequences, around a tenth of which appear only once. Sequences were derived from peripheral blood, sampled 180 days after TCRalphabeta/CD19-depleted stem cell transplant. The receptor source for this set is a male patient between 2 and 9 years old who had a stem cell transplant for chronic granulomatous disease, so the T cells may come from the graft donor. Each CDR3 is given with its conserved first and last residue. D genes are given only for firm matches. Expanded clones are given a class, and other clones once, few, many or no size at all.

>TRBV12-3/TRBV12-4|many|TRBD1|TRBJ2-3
CASNPGQGSDTQYF
TGTGCCAGCAACCCGGGACAGGGCTCAGATACGCAGTATTTT
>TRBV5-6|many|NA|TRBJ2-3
CATSRPAAVDTQYF
TGTGCCACCAGTCGACCGGCAGCGGTGGATACGCAGTATTTT
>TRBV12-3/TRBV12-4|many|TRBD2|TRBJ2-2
CASSLKVASGGYTGELFF
TGTGCCAGCAGTTTAAAGGTGGCTAGCGGGGGGTACACCGGGGAGCTGTTTTTT
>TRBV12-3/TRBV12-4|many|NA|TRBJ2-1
CASSFWRTDNEQFF
TGTGCCAGCAGTTTTTGGAGGACAGACAATGAGCAGTTCTTC
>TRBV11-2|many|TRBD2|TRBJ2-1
CASTVLGAGVKYNEQFF
TGTGCCAGCACCGTTTTGGGAGCGGGAGTGAAATACAATGAGCAGTTCTTC
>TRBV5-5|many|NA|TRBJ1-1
CASSFTPLTGRNTEAFF
TGTGCCAGCAGCTTTACCCCTCTGACAGGACGAAACACTGAAGCTTTCTTT
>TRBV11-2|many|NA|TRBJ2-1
CASSAGGADEQFF
TGTGCCAGCAGCGCCGGGGGCGCGGATGAGCAGTTCTTC
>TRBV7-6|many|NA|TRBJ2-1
CASSLRQVSDEQFF
TGTGCCAGCAGCTTACGTCAGGTTAGCGATGAGCAGTTCTTC
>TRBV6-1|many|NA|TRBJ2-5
CASSEDRVQQTQYF
TGTGCCAGCAGTGAAGACAGGGTTCAGCAGACCCAGTACTTC
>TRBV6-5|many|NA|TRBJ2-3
CASSYLGITTMSTDTQYF
TGTGCCAGCAGTTACCTTGGGATAACCACTATGAGCACAGATACGCAGTATTTT
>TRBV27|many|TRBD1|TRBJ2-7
CASSLLGTGAYEQYF
TGTGCCAGCAGTTTATTGGGGACAGGTGCCTACGAGCAGTACTTC
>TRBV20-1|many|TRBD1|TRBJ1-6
CSASRDRVSSPLHF
TGCAGTGCTAGTAGGGACAGGGTTTCTTCACCCCTCCACTTT
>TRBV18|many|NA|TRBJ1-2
CASSPQGYYGYTF
TGTGCCAGCTCACCACAGGGGTATTATGGCTACACCTTC
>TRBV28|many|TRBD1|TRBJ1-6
CASSLSVWTGSNSPLHF
TGTGCCAGCAGTTTATCGGTCTGGACAGGCAGTAATTCACCCCTCCACTTT
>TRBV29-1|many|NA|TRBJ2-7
CSVGSQNSYEQYF
TGCAGCGTTGGGAGTCAGAACTCCTACGAGCAGTACTTC
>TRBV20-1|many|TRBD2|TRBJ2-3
CSASLLAGVADTQYF
TGCAGTGCTAGCCTTCTAGCGGGGGTCGCAGATACGCAGTATTTT
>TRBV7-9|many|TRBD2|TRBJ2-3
CASSLRTSGNTDTQYF
TGTGCCAGCAGCTTAAGGACTAGCGGCAACACAGATACGCAGTATTTT
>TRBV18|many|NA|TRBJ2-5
CASSPISRLQETQYF
TGTGCCAGCTCACCAATTTCTAGGCTACAAGAGACCCAGTACTTC
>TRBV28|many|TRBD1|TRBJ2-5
CASTPTGGFQETQYF
TGTGCCAGCACCCCGACAGGGGGGTTCCAAGAGACCCAGTACTTC
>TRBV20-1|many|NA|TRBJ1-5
CSARRGNQPQHF
TGCAGTGCTAGAAGAGGCAATCAGCCCCAGCATTTT
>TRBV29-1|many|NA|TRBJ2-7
CSPKGGPTYEQYF
TGCAGCCCGAAGGGGGGCCCGACCTACGAGCAGTACTTC
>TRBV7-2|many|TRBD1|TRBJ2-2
CASSPDRVSGELFF
TGTGCCAGCAGCCCCGACAGGGTTTCCGGGGAGCTGTTTTTT
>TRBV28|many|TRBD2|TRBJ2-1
CASKPGLAVYNEQFF
TGTGCCAGCAAACCGGGACTAGCGGTTTACAATGAGCAGTTCTTC
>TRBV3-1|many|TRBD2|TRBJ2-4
CASSQERSGRAGYIQYF
TGTGCCAGCAGCCAGGAACGTAGCGGGAGGGCGGGGTACATTCAGTACTTC
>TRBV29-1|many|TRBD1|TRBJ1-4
CSVALGTGYNEKLFF
TGCAGCGTTGCGTTAGGGACAGGGTATAATGAAAAACTGTTTTTT
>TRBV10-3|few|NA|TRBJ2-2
CASGRPGELFF
TGTGCCAGCGGACGGCCCGGGGAGCTGTTTTTT
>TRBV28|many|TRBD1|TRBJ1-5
CASRGQPKFQPQHF
TGTGCCAGCAGGGGACAGCCAAAGTTCCAGCCCCAGCATTTT
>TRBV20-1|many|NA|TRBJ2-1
CSAREGESSYNEQFF
TGCAGTGCTAGAGAGGGGGAAAGCTCCTACAATGAGCAGTTCTTC
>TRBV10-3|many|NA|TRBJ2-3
CAISGGGFTDTQYF
TGTGCCATCAGTGGGGGAGGCTTCACAGATACGCAGTATTTT
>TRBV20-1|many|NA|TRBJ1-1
CSARDLGNTEAFF
TGCAGTGCTAGAGATCTCGGGAACACTGAAGCTTTCTTT
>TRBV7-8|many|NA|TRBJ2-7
CASSRTLQSQYF
TGTGCCAGCAGCCGAACTCTACAAAGCCAGTACTTC
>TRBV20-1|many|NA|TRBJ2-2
CSAQTGNSDTGELFF
TGCAGTGCCCAGACAGGCAACTCAGACACCGGGGAGCTGTTTTTT
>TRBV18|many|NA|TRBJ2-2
CASSPPSRDAGSATGELFF
TGTGCCAGCTCACCACCGTCCCGGGACGCGGGGAGTGCCACCGGGGAGCTGTTTTTT
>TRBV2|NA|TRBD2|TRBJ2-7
CASSERGLALRDLHEQYF
TGTGCCAGCAGCGAAAGGGGACTAGCCCTAAGGGATCTCCACGAGCAGTACTTC
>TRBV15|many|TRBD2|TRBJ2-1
CATSRDISGSSYNEQFF
TGTGCCACCAGCAGAGATATAAGCGGGAGCTCCTACAATGAGCAGTTCTTC
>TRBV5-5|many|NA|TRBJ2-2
CASGRGTMNTGELFF
TGTGCCAGCGGCCGAGGGACGATGAACACCGGGGAGCTGTTTTTT
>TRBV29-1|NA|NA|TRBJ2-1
CSVAADSSYNEQFF
TGCAGCGTTGCGGCGGATAGCTCCTACAATGAGCAGTTCTTC
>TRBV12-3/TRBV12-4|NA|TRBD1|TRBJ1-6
CASSPGQGRHSPLHF
TGTGCCAGCAGTCCTGGACAGGGGAGGCATTCACCCCTCCACTTT
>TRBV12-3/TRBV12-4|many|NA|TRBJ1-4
CASSPRAGKLFF
TGTGCCAGCAGTCCCCGCGCCGGAAAACTGTTTTTT
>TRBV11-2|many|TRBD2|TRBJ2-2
CASSPLAGGPGELFF
TGTGCCAGCAGCCCCTTAGCGGGGGGGCCCGGGGAGCTGTTTTTT
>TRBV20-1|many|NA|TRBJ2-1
CSWDEQFF
TGCAGTTGGGATGAGCAGTTCTTC
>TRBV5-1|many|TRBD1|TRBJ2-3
CASSPGQETDTQYF
TGCGCCAGCAGTCCCGGACAGGAGACAGATACGCAGTATTTT
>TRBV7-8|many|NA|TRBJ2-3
CASSLFGRDFITDTQYF
TGTGCCAGCAGCTTATTCGGCCGGGACTTCATCACAGATACGCAGTATTTT
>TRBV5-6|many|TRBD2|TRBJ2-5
CASSNSGRAETQYF
TGTGCCAGCAGCAATAGCGGGAGGGCAGAGACCCAGTACTTC
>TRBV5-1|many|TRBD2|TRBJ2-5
CASSLASRREETQYF
TGCGCCAGCAGCTTGGCCAGCAGGCGGGAGGAGACCCAGTACTTC
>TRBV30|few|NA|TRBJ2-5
CAWSVRGTQYF
TGTGCCTGGAGTGTACGAGGGACCCAGTACTTC
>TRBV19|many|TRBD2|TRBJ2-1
CASKKREVFYNEQFF
TGTGCCAGTAAGAAGCGGGAGGTTTTCTACAATGAGCAGTTCTTC
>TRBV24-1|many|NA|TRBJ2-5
CATSDLFGEETQYF
TGTGCCACCAGTGATTTGTTCGGGGAAGAGACCCAGTACTTC
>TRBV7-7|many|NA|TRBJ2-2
CASSTRPGPLTGELFF
TGTGCCAGCAGCACTAGGCCGGGACCACTGACCGGGGAGCTGTTTTTT
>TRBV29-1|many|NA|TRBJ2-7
CSVVWVYEQYF
TGCAGCGTTGTTTGGGTCTACGAGCAGTACTTC
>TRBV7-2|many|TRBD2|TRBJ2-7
CASSPESGLGFYEQYF
TGTGCCAGCAGCCCCGAATCGGGACTAGGTTTCTACGAGCAGTACTTC
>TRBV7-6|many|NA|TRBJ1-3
CASTPNRAPGNTIYF
TGTGCCAGCACCCCTAACAGGGCGCCAGGAAACACCATATATTTT
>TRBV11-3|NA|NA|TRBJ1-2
CASSHSMRRTEWYGYTF
TGTGCCAGCAGCCACTCCATGCGACGGACGGAATGGTATGGCTACACCTTC
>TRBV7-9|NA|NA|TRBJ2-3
CASSLKAERNTQYF
TGTGCCAGCAGCTTGAAGGCGGAGAGAAATACGCAGTATTTT